The entry below gives a single TCR beta chain sequence along with its context. Original analysis: Amplification from reference gene primers served as the basis for estimated nucleated cell counts. Sequenced by immunoSEQ multiplex PCR; TCRdb stores in-frame clones only, minus some. V and J calls and clone size are those listed in that table; D and trimming were worked out from the DNA. In the table there are 120,000 to 150,000 clones, 84% of which are singletons. The study drew participants aged roughly 18 to 95 years from about two dozen US areas. Clinical history as reported by participants underpinned cohort assignment. The data derive from a study of blood T cell repertoires in COVID-19. The germline CDR1 and CDR2 sequences are GTSNPN and SVGIG (reference sequence). After removal of 0 bases from V and 7 bases from J, the junction contained 4 bases not matched to a gene. This CDR3 has 14 residues.

The sequencing input was PBMCs or T cells enriched from blood (not recorded which). This sequence originates from a man aged 40-55 years with acute COVID-19. The rearrangement uses TRBV30 and TRBJ2-7, with 12 nucleotides matching TRBD2. The CDR3 loop is CAWSVLAGGGEQYF. The CDR3 nucleotides read TGTGCCTGGAGTGTACTAGCGGGAGGAGGAGAGCAGTACTTC.